A selection of T cell receptor beta chains follows, all from one sample in a study of regulatory T cells in long-lasting Graves disease. TCRdb re-derived calls from the multiplex PCR reads in MiXCR, one entry per CDR3 protein. The data contain around 500,000 distinct CDR3 sequences, roughly 13% of them seen just once; the ten biggest clones take up roughly 10%. These sequences were also reported in another study, on T cells in Graves' hyperthyroidism and ophthalmopathy.

Here the sequenced sample was peripheral blood mononuclear cells (PBMCs), taken at new diagnosis, from a patient treated with antithyroid drugs. Receptors originate from a man aged 30-40 years with Graves disease. The conserved cysteine and the conserved F or W are not part of the CDR3 here. Fields, in order: CDR3 protein, CDR3 length, J gene, V gene.

CDR3aa: ASRGAGIPEAF
len: 11
j_gene: TRBJ1-1
v_gene: TRBV5-1

CDR3aa: ASGVPRVYNEQF
len: 12
j_gene: TRBJ2-1
v_gene: TRBV12-5

CDR3aa: SVAPGQGYGYT
len: 11
j_gene: TRBJ1-2
v_gene: TRBV29-1

CDR3aa: ASSPQRDFVSPLH
len: 13
j_gene: TRBJ1-6
v_gene: TRBV27

CDR3aa: ASMGASTGELF
len: 11
j_gene: TRBJ2-2
v_gene: TRBV2

CDR3aa: ASSPIPDYRNIQY
len: 13
j_gene: TRBJ2-4
v_gene: TRBV6-1

CDR3aa: ASSGATEYYGYT
len: 12
j_gene: TRBJ1-2
v_gene: TRBV2

CDR3aa: ASSLTAFGNTIY
len: 12
j_gene: TRBJ1-3
v_gene: TRBV27

CDR3aa: ASSLARLASQETQY
len: 14
j_gene: TRBJ2-5
v_gene: TRBV12-3/TRBV12-4

CDR3aa: ATSDNRGGQPQH
len: 12
j_gene: TRBJ1-5
v_gene: TRBV15

CDR3aa: ASRGGTSGSIYEQY
len: 14
j_gene: TRBJ2-7
v_gene: TRBV6-2/TRBV6-3

CDR3aa: SLPPQGTGYT
len: 10
j_gene: TRBJ1-2
v_gene: TRBV29-1

CDR3aa: ASRLAGGGRRTYIQY
len: 15
j_gene: TRBJ2-4
v_gene: TRBV11-2

CDR3aa: ASSSPAGGISYNEQF
len: 15
j_gene: TRBJ2-1
v_gene: TRBV11-2

CDR3aa: SAIIKAGGIPDTQY
len: 14
j_gene: TRBJ2-3
v_gene: TRBV20-1

CDR3aa: ASREDRGPNQPQH
len: 13
j_gene: TRBJ1-5
v_gene: TRBV7-8

CDR3aa: ASGGQVSSYEQY
len: 12
j_gene: TRBJ2-7
v_gene: TRBV12-5

CDR3aa: ASRSTGRRGGYT
len: 12
j_gene: TRBJ1-2
v_gene: TRBV27

CDR3aa: SARPLASSYNEQF
len: 13
j_gene: TRBJ2-1
v_gene: TRBV20-1

CDR3aa: ASKQGTATNEKLF
len: 13
j_gene: TRBJ1-4
v_gene: TRBV5-1

CDR3aa: ASSTGTSGSYTQY
len: 13
j_gene: TRBJ2-3
v_gene: TRBV19

CDR3aa: ASSSSRGTDTQY
len: 12
j_gene: TRBJ2-3
v_gene: TRBV11-3

CDR3aa: SAQAGGINQPQH
len: 12
j_gene: TRBJ1-5
v_gene: TRBV20-1

CDR3aa: ATWGPGQTAIGYT
len: 13
j_gene: TRBJ1-2
v_gene: TRBV10-3

CDR3aa: ASSSPSAGRETQY
len: 13
j_gene: TRBJ2-5
v_gene: TRBV28

CDR3aa: AISDPPKAETQY
len: 12
j_gene: TRBJ2-5
v_gene: TRBV10-3

CDR3aa: ASSDRYSSYNEQF
len: 13
j_gene: TRBJ2-1
v_gene: TRBV2

CDR3aa: ASSSFVAGGNEQY
len: 13
j_gene: TRBJ2-7
v_gene: TRBV11-2

CDR3aa: ATSDGSSYNSPLH
len: 13
j_gene: TRBJ1-6
v_gene: TRBV24-1

CDR3aa: ASSEWSGVETQY
len: 12
j_gene: TRBJ2-5
v_gene: TRBV25-1